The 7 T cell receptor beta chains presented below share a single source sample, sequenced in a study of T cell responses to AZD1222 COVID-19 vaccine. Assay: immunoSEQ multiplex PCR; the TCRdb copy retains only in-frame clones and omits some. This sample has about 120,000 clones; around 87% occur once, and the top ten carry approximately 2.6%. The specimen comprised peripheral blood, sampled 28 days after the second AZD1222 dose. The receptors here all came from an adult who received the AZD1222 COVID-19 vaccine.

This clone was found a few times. The CDR3 DNA sequence: TGTGCCAGCAGTTTTTCAACAGGGGTGGTAACAACTAATGAAAAACTGTTTTTT. It codes for CASSFSTGVVTTNEKLFF. J is TRBJ1-4 and V is TRBV27; the match to TRBD1 covers 7 bases. Trimming at V came to 3 bases and at J to 0 bases, leaving 10 bases not matched to a gene. The CDR3 extends over 18 amino acids. Per germline, CDR1 MNHEY and CDR2 SMNVEV (reference sequence).

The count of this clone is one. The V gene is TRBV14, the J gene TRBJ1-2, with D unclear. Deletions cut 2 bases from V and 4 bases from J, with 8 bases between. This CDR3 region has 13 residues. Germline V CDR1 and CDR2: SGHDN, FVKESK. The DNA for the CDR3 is TGTGCCAGCAGCCAAAGGCCGAGCTATGGCTACACCTTC. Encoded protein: CASSQRPSYGYTF.

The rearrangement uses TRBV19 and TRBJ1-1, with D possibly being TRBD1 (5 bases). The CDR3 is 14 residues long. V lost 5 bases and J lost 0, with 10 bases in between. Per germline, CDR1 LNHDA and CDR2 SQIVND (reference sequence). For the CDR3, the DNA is TGTGCCAGTAGTCAGGGTCCTATGAACACTGAAGCTTTCTTT. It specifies CASSQGPMNTEAFF.

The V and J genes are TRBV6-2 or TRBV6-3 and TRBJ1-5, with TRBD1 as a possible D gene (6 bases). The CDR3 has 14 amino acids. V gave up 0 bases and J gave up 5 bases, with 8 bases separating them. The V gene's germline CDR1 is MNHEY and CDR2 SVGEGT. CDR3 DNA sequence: TGTGCCAGCAGTTACTCAGGGGGAGATCAGCCCCAGCATTTT. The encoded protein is CASSYSGGDQPQHF.

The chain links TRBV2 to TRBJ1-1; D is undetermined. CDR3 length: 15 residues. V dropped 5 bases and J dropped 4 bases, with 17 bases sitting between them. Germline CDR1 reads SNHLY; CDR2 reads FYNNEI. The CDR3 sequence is CASSTSGPLGTEAFF. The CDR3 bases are TGTGCCAGCAGTACTTCCGGTCCCTTGGGCACTGAAGCTTTCTTT.

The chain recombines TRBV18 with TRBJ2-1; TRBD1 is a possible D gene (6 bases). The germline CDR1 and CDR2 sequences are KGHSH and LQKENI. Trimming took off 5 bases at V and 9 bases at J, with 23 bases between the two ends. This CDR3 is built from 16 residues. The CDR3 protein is CASSSVRGLLQGEQFF. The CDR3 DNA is TGTGCCAGCTCATCCGTCCGCGGCCTACTACAGGGTGAGCAGTTCTTC.

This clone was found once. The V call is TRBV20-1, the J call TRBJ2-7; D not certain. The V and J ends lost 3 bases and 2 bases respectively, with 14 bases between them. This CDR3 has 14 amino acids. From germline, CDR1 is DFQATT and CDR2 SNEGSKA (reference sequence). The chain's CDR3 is CSASSHGLTYEQYF. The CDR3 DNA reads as TGCAGTGCTAGTTCCCACGGATTGACCTACGAGCAGTACTTC.